What follows describes a single T cell receptor beta chain. No cognate antigen has been identified for it. The library relied on the immunoSEQ multiplex PCR assay. The multiplex PCR relied on a mix of 60 forward primers for TCR Vbeta segments and 13 reverse primers for TCR Jbeta segments. A multiplex PCR assay on genomic DNA amplified the CDR3 region of rearranged TCR beta genes. Amplified TCR beta libraries were sequenced as 87-base-pair reads on the Illumina HiSeq System. Per the original workflow: A later analysis counted around 72 million unique TCR beta chains across the 500 to 850 repertoires, and some 11 million of these chains were shared by at least two donors. To remove PCR and sequencing errors, raw reads were error-corrected and collapsed into unique sequences using a nearest-neighbor algorithm that merged closely related sequences. CDR3 sequences were aligned to IMGT reference sequences to assign V, D and J gene segments. For a sequence to be retained, at least a six-nucleotide match to both a V gene segment and a J gene segment was required. A rearrangement counted as productive if the CDR3 had no stop codons and remained in frame with V and J, and every other rearrangement counted as non-productive. CDR3 was defined by IMGT convention, running from the second conserved V-encoded cysteine to the conserved J-encoded phenylalanine. The earlier analysis of about 530 of the donors excluded any sequence lacking an unambiguous match to a single V gene segment. An earlier analysis of fewer than 750 of the donors called V segments functional above 56.7% productive rearrangements and segregating when the between-donor standard deviation exceeded 5%. A statistical classification framework was built to diagnose cytomegalovirus status from the catalog of TCR beta chain sequences. In a later analysis, TCR nucleotide sequences were compared against IMGT/GENE-DB human TR gene sequences so that V and J genes could be assigned. The TCRdist pipeline was used in a later analysis to assign CDR3 sequences and most-parsimonious VDJ recombination scenarios. In a later analysis, every TCR beta chain was defined by the combination of its CDR3 amino acid sequence and its V-gene family, and reads without a unique V-gene family were dropped. In a later analysis, several hundred highly shared, low-generation-probability nucleotide sequences were removed to address suspected cross-contamination and a sequencing artifact. For each public chain, a later analysis derived a clonal expansion index from normalized ranks of inferred template counts within each repertoire. In a later analysis, generation probabilities were computed with a VDJ recombination model fitted to out-of-frame rearrangements, and the resulting probabilities were checked against IGoR. In a later analysis, TCR-TCR, TCR-HLA and TCR-CMV co-occurrence was scored with hypergeometric tests, and a repertoire-size bias correction was applied to TCR pairs. In a later analysis, false discovery rates were estimated by permuting HLA or CMV assignments 20 times. In a later analysis, co-occurring TCRs were grouped using DBSCAN, and TCRdist sequence similarity was added for clustering within HLA-allele-positive subsets. Co-occurrence clustering excluded repertoires with fewer than 30,000 or more than 120,000 public chains, plus five with anomalous nucleotide sharing. The table comes from immuneACCESS by way of TCRdb, which keeps in-frame sequences with V and J called. Part of the clones is missing from these tables; in studies checked, under half for an unresolved V gene and the rest for unknown reasons. V, J and clone size were drawn from that table, and D and trimming were deduced from the DNA. The table held for this sample gives about 92,000 clones. In total, the top ten clones hold approximately 15% of the sample.

The data were obtained in a study of cytomegalovirus exposure and HLA in healthy donors (dated by TCRdb to about 2017). With regard to the full study: An earlier analysis of about 560 of the donors reported about 280 Gb of sequence data and 100 million to 120 million unique TCR beta sequences obtained from about 179 million T cells. Roughly 320 gigabases of sequencing data and around 80 million unique TCR sequences made up an early release that covered approximately 650 HLA-typed donors. The genetic ancestry cluster associated with self-reported Caucasian donors included roughly 84% of the roughly 380 genotyped donors. The study aimed to test whether signatures of past pathogen exposure could be identified by cataloging public T cell receptors. The study profiled the T cell repertoires of around 700 subjects by immunosequencing and related them to cytomegalovirus serostatus. Along with the approximately 650-subject first cohort, a separate validation cohort of about 110 different subjects was used. The study combined high-throughput TCR immunosequencing, statistical association of individual TCRs with disease status, and machine learning to predict cytomegalovirus infection status. A later analysis re-analyzed previously published TCR beta repertoires from 600 to 850 donors and added high-resolution HLA genotyping to study TCR occurrence patterns. Rather than drawing on any new phenotypic data, the later analysis identified candidate immune exposures from TCR beta sequences and the way those sequences occurred across donors. In an earlier analysis of about 590 of the donors, high-throughput TCR beta sequencing was used to judge whether each TCR beta V gene segment behaved as functional or pseudogenic. Alongside the repertoire data, information on donor age, sex, ethnicity and CMV serostatus was compiled. A later genetic analysis used genome-wide SNP genotypes for about 55% of the 666 donors, treating that subset as a discovery cohort. Every discovery cohort repertoire had been produced on one sequencing platform. HLA typing covered class I and class II loci at four-digit resolution. The number of typed donors differed by locus: 629-630 for A, B, C, DRB1 and DQB1; approximately 530 for DQA1; 606 for DPA1; and 400 to 480 for DPB1. Because of strong linkage in the cohort, four to six DR-DQ haplotypes were treated as single units for association and clustering. Across about 380 genotyped donors of the cohort, an average of about 240,000 unique TCR beta nucleotide sequences per donor were sequenced, and about a sixth of those sequences were non-productive.

Results and caveats for the whole study, not just this receptor: Only TCR beta chains were sequenced in this cohort, and the absence of alpha or paired-chain data limited detectable features. A further reported finding was that TCR beta sequences accurately predicted the HLA-A and HLA-B alleles for most subjects in the first cohort. According to the authors, the approach could potentially be generalized to other disease states and immunological phenotypes. While some public TCRs were present in many individuals, most TCR sequences turned up only very rarely across donors. A group of highly shared sequence variants was considered likely to be a technical artifact of the sequencing pipeline. The earlier analysis of some 540 of the donors excluded 15 to 20 rarely observed V segments, including chromosome 9 orphons, because counts were too low. Because the 87-base-pair reads could not distinguish some IMGT-functional V segments, including TRBV6-2 and TRBV6-3, those segments were excluded. In the study, roughly 160 TCR beta chains were listed as associated with cytomegalovirus. Linkage disequilibrium might explain the correlated functional status among segregating V segments, but an unknown experimental factor could not be ruled out. A later genetic analysis reported fewer N-insertions in productive TCRs among donors in an Asian-associated ancestry cluster than the roughly 720-donor mean. Immune exposure information for the cohort was limited to CMV serostatus. Roughly uniform sequencing depth across donors was assumed in presence/absence analyses, although this assumption may not hold. In a later analysis, several top co-occurrence clusters were reported to appear linked to parvovirus B19, influenza, CMV and Epstein-Barr virus. In a later analysis, most CMV-associated TCR beta chains were found to appear HLA-restricted, with HLA associations seemingly driven largely by CMV exposure. In both the original and validation cohorts, the classifier was reported to diagnose cytomegalovirus status with high specificity and sensitivity. According to a later analysis, TCR association rates differed among HLA loci, with DRB1 alleles showing the most associated TCRs and HLA-C alleles showing the fewest. In an earlier analysis of 587 of the donors, most TCR beta V segments appeared in productive rearrangements about 87% or about 30% of the time, broadly matching IMGT annotations. In a later analysis, around 17,000 TCR beta sequences were associated with specific HLA alleles at a false discovery rate of 0.05. A few of the identified cytomegalovirus-associated TCR beta chains were confirmed in vitro to be specific for cytomegalovirus antigens. Assigning TCR associations to individual alleles was difficult when HLA alleles, especially DR and DQ, strongly co-occurred. V-gene and J-gene trimming of TCR beta chains was associated with a missense DCLRE1C variant in a later genetic analysis, and the association was replicated in an independent cohort. In a later analysis, HLA-associated TCR beta chains showed more clonal expansion and lower generation probabilities than non-associated chains that were equally common. HLA typing was unavailable for some donors at each locus, so association tests used only the typed subset.

Taken from cysteine to phenylalanine, the CDR3 has 12 residues. The only DNA kept is the CDR3, 36 bases in frame from the first base. Trimming removed 1 base from V and 5 bases from J, leaving 5 bases between the germline ends. The germline V gene encodes CDR1 SEHNR and CDR2 FQNEAQ (reference sequence). In total, approximately 610 healthy bone marrow donors made up the cohort. All cohort members were sampled while nominally healthy, although unrecorded immune exposures were likely present. The donor was CMV seropositive and belonged to the group of 270 or so seropositive cohort members. A peripheral blood sample was collected from each donor, and TCR beta sequencing was performed on peripheral blood mononuclear cells. The Qiagen DNeasy Blood Extraction Kit was used to extract genomic DNA from the blood cell samples.

The receptor was derived from a man in his fifties or sixties in good health and CMV-seropositive. The chain is made from TRBV7-9 and TRBJ1-2; confidence is insufficient to name the D gene. Sequenced input: PBMCs. Read as DNA, the sequence is TGTGCCAGCAGCTTAGTCAGATATGGCTACACCTTC. Its protein is CASSLVRYGYTF.